A single sample gave rise to the 30 T cell receptor beta chains below, sequenced in a study of T-cell reconstitution after alpha-beta-depleted transplantation in children. Preparing the TCRbeta library involved the use of unique molecular identifiers. Each CDR3 protein gets one entry after TCRdb re-called the PCR reads with MiXCR. The profile covers about 500,000 distinct CDR3 sequences, with 11% appearing a single time and approximately 14% taken by the ten largest. Material: PBMCs, mostly from graft donor cells, obtained 180 days after TCRalphabeta/CD19-depleted stem cell transplant. Receptor source: a female patient aged 2 to 10 who had a stem cell transplant for aplastic anemia, so the T cells may come from the graft donor.

In this sample, this clonotype turned up many times. The chain combines TRBV20-1 with TRBJ1-1, with D unresolved. This CDR3 comprises 15 residues. Germline CDR1 reads DFQATT; CDR2 reads SNEGSKA (reference sequence). V was trimmed by 3 bases and J by 2 bases, leaving 16 bases between them. The DNA of the CDR3 is TGCAGTGCTAGGGATATGGATAGTTCTAACACTGAAGCTTTCTTT. This gives the protein CSARDMDSSNTEAFF.

Written as DNA, the CDR3 is TGCGCCACCACTCGACAGGGGGCCGACAATGAGCAGTTCTTC. This sequence encodes CATTRQGADNEQFF. This chain joins TRBV10-2 and TRBJ2-1, with 10 bases lining up with TRBD1. The junction had 8 bases not matched to a gene; V was cut back by 10 bases and J by 5 bases. CDR3 length equals 14 residues. Germline V gives CDR1 WSHSY, CDR2 SAAADI.

The sample holds many counts of this clonotype. The chain recombines TRBV12-3 or TRBV12-4 with TRBJ2-3; D gene uncertain. V shed 3 bases and J shed 5 bases, with 9 bases lying between them. This CDR3 is 13 amino acids long. The CDR3 sequence: CASSFIWKDTQYF. CDR3 in DNA: TGTGCCAGCAGTTTTATCTGGAAAGATACGCAGTATTTT.

The chain employs TRBV10-3 and TRBJ2-5; TRBD2 agrees at 9 bases. The germline CDR1 and CDR2 sequences are ENHRY and SYGVKD. The CDR3 totals 15 residues. J lost 5 bases, V lost 5 bases, and 9 bases had no gene match. CDR3 amino acids: CAISFSGTSYETQYF. As DNA, the CDR3 is TGTGCCATCAGTTTCTCCGGGACTAGCTATGAGACCCAGTACTTC.

This clonotype has a count of ten or more. The chain uses TRBV12-3 or TRBV12-4 and TRBJ1-1, with D perhaps TRBD1 (5 bases). Trimming stripped 8 bases from V and 2 bases from J, with 12 bases between. The CDR3 extends over 13 amino acids. The CDR3 here is CASQDQGNTEAFF. DNA of the CDR3: TGTGCCAGCCAAGATCAGGGAAACACTGAAGCTTTCTTT.

This clonotype was detected a few times. The chain carries TRBV29-1 and TRBJ2-1, with TRBD2 as a possible D gene (7 bases). The CDR3 totals 13 residues. CDR1 SQVTM and CDR2 ANQGSEA come from the germline V gene. V dropped 3 bases and J dropped 9 bases, with 15 bases sitting between them. CDR3 DNA sequence: TGCAGCGTTGAGGGGGGGGCACTCGGTGAGCAGTTCTTC. This codes for CSVEGGALGEQFF.

In its sample, this clonotype was seen many times. The chain has TRBV9 and TRBJ1-2; D gene ambiguous. This CDR3 has 14 amino acids. Germline CDR1 and CDR2: SGDLS and YYNGEE. V was shortened by 3 bases and J by 0 bases, with 9 bases between the two germline ends. The CDR3 sequence: CASSDRRSNYGYTF. The CDR3 nucleotides read TGTGCCAGCAGCGACAGACGGTCTAACTATGGCTACACCTTC.

The chain couples TRBV20-1 to TRBJ1-4; D unclear. This CDR3 comprises 13 residues. Germline-derived CDR1 and CDR2 are DFQATT and SNEGSKA (reference sequence). V dropped 6 bases and J dropped 6 bases, with 14 bases sitting between them. The CDR3 nucleotides are TGCAGTGCCCCAGCGCGAGAACATGAAAAACTGTTTTTT. It yields the protein CSAPAREHEKLFF.

Ten or more counts support this clonotype. The chain is built from TRBV4-3 and TRBJ2-5, with D unclear. The germline V and J ends were trimmed by 3 bases and 5 bases, with 10 bases remaining between them. The CDR3 totals 13 residues. The germline V gene has CDR1 LGHNA and CDR2 YSLEER. This CDR3 is CASSQDHGETQYF. The DNA of the CDR3 is TGCGCCAGCAGCCAGGACCATGGGGAGACCCAGTACTTC.

This clonotype was counted at least ten times. CDR3 loop: CASRAGTAVGEKLFF. The CDR3 region has the DNA TGTGCCAGCAGGGCGGGGACAGCCGTGGGTGAAAAACTGTTTTTT. The rearrangement links TRBV7-2 to TRBJ1-4, with 7 bases that match TRBD1. Trimming removed 6 bases from V and 7 bases from J; junction bases left unmatched: 11. This CDR3 contains 15 residues. In germline, CDR1 is SGHTA, CDR2 FQGNSA.

The rearrangement joins TRBV12-3 or TRBV12-4 to TRBJ2-1, with TRBD2 matching over 9 bases. Trimming at V came to 6 bases and at J to 10 bases, leaving 13 bases not matched to a gene. The CDR3 extends over 15 amino acids. The CDR3 loop is CASSPPREGFPEQFF. CDR3 nucleotides: TGTGCCAGCAGCCCCCCGCGGGAGGGCTTCCCGGAGCAGTTCTTC.

The rearrangement uses TRBV9 and TRBJ2-3, with a weak D call TRBD1 (6 bases). V was trimmed by 0 bases and J by 5 bases, leaving 13 bases between them. CDR1 is SGDLS, CDR2 YYNGEE, per germline. The CDR3 length is 15 residues. The CDR3 DNA reads as TGTGCCAGCAGCGTAGGTCAGGGGATAGGAGATACGCAGTATTTT. Encoded protein: CASSVGQGIGDTQYF.

The V call is TRBV5-1, the J call TRBJ2-2; possibly TRBD2 for D (7 bases). The CDR3 is made up of 16 amino acids. From germline, CDR1 is SGHRS and CDR2 YFSETQ. V was trimmed by 1 base and J by 3 bases, leaving 13 bases between them. CDR3 sequence reads: CASSLRTGRDTGELFF. Here the CDR3 DNA reads TGCGCCAGCAGCTTGAGAACAGGGAGGGACACCGGGGAGCTGTTTTTT.

This clonotype has only a few counts. CDR3 sequence: CASSGRTGNTGELFF. Written as DNA, the CDR3 is TGTGCCAGCAGCGGACGGACAGGGAACACCGGGGAGCTGTTTTTT. The chain has TRBV4-2 and TRBJ2-2, with TRBD1 matching 7 bases. Germline V gene sequence: CDR1 LGHNA, CDR2 YNFKEQ. The junction had 4 bases not matched to a gene; V was cut back by 5 bases and J by 1 base. This CDR3 is built from 15 residues.

The chain is built from TRBV4-3 and TRBJ2-2; 15 bases are shared with TRBD2. The CDR3 has 17 residues. V lost 4 bases, J lost 2 bases, and 2 bases stayed unmatched. The germline gives CDR1 LGHNA, CDR2 YSLEER. CDR3 nucleotides: TGCGCCAGCAGCCGGACTAGCGGGAGGGGTAACACCGGGGAGCTGTTTTTT. Amino acid sequence: CASSRTSGRGNTGELFF.

This clonotype was observed at least ten times. The chain recombines TRBV12-3 or TRBV12-4 with TRBJ2-3; TRBD2 agrees at 7 bases. This CDR3 is 16 amino acids long. The V segment lost 4 bases and the J segment 4 bases; nucleotides outside the gene matches: 11. The CDR3 loop reads CASSSPWRELADTQYF. For the CDR3, the DNA is TGTGCCAGCAGTTCCCCCTGGCGGGAGCTTGCAGATACGCAGTATTTT.

V usage is TRBV7-2 and J usage is TRBJ2-7; no definite D call. Per the germline V gene, CDR1 is SGHTA and CDR2 is FQGNSA. This CDR3 has 14 residues. Trimming stripped 5 bases from V and 0 bases from J, with 11 bases between. CDR3 nucleotide sequence: TGTGCCAGCAGCACCCGGGCCCTCTCCTACGAGCAGTACTTC. This encodes CASSTRALSYEQYF.

This clonotype was observed at least ten times. The chain employs TRBV7-2 and TRBJ2-3; 11 bases are a match to TRBD2. Germline lookup yields CDR1 SGHTA and CDR2 FQGNSA. V lost 5 bases and J lost 3; bases outside the gene matches: 7. The CDR3 runs 16 residues. CDR3 loop: CASSPYRLAGTDTQYF. The CDR3 DNA sequence: TGTGCCAGCAGCCCTTACCGACTAGCGGGAACAGATACGCAGTATTTT.

The rearrangement uses TRBV5-5 and TRBJ2-5; 11 bases are shared with TRBD2. The germline gives CDR1 SGHKS, CDR2 YYEKEE (reference sequence). The CDR3 sequence is 17 residues long. Trimming removed 6 bases from V and 4 bases from J; junction bases left unmatched: 14. CDR3 sequence: CASTVDLLAGVGETQYF. DNA for the CDR3: TGTGCCAGCACTGTCGATTTACTAGCGGGAGTTGGAGAGACCCAGTACTTC. Full variable domain (rest looked up from reference TRBV5-5 and TRBJ2-5): DAGVTQSPTHLIKTRGQQVTLRCSPISGHKSVSWYQQVLGQGPQFIFQYYEKEERGRGNFPDRFSARQFPNYSSELNVNALLLGDSALYLCASTVDLLAGVGETQYFGPGTRLLVL.

The CDR3 is CSASGGLAGNNEQFF. CDR3 in DNA: TGCAGTGCGAGTGGGGGACTAGCGGGTAACAATGAGCAGTTCTTC. The chain uses TRBV20-1 and TRBJ2-1, with 12 bases fitting TRBD2. V shed 6 bases and J 5 bases; nucleotides not matched to a gene: 8. CDR1 and CDR2 (germline): DFQATT, SNEGSKA (reference sequence). There are 15 residues in the CDR3.

The genes are TRBV29-1 and TRBJ2-4, with 8 nucleotides matching TRBD2. Germline values: CDR1 SQVTM, CDR2 ANQGSEA. V trimming: 4 bases; J trimming: 11 bases; junction bases outside the gene matches: 7. This CDR3 has 12 residues. The CDR3: CSVVSSGGVQYF. CDR3 sequence (DNA): TGCAGCGTTGTGTCAAGCGGGGGCGTTCAGTACTTC.

The table lists this clonotype with a few counts. V gene TRBV20-1 combines with J gene TRBJ2-4, with 14 bases lining up with TRBD2. V lost 6 bases, J lost 3 bases, and 7 bases stayed unmatched. The CDR3 loop spans 16 amino acids. The germline V gene encodes CDR1 DFQATT and CDR2 SNEGSKA (reference sequence). CDR3 coding DNA: TGCAGTGCCCAGGGGACTAGCGGGAGAGGCAAAAACATTCAGTACTTC. Translation: CSAQGTSGRGKNIQYF.

The DNA of the CDR3 is TGCAGTGCCCCACCGTCGGGGAGAGGCAATGAAAAACTGTTTTTT. It is translated as CSAPPSGRGNEKLFF. This sequence joins TRBV20-1 and TRBJ1-4; D gene uncertain. The CDR3 runs 15 residues. The germline gives CDR1 DFQATT, CDR2 SNEGSKA (reference sequence). V lost 6 bases and J lost 5, with 19 bases in between.

This chain uses TRBV7-9 with TRBJ2-3; TRBD2 aligns across 12 bases. The ends lost 7 bases at V and 8 bases at J; junction bases unmatched: 10. Germline CDR1 is SEHNR and CDR2 is FQNEAQ (reference sequence). This CDR3 has 15 residues. The CDR3 region has the DNA TGTGCCAGCATCCTGACTAGCGGGAGAGCTGGTACGCAGTATTTT. As protein: CASILTSGRAGTQYF.

This clonotype was picked up one time. The chain has TRBV12-3 or TRBV12-4 and TRBJ2-7, with D possibly matching TRBD2 (5 bases). Trimming left V 1 base short and J 2 bases short, with 9 bases between. This CDR3 comprises 14 residues. The CDR3 is CASSLERLPYEQYF. The CDR3 DNA is TGTGCCAGCAGTTTAGAGCGGCTCCCCTACGAGCAGTACTTC.

This clonotype was seen many times. The chain couples TRBV10-3 to TRBJ2-7; 7 nucleotides match TRBD1. The CDR3 length is 17 residues. V lost 6 bases and J lost 0; bases outside the gene matches: 14. The V gene's germline CDR1 is ENHRY and CDR2 SYGVKD. CDR3 loop: CAIRVLGQPPDSYEQYF. In DNA, the CDR3 is TGTGCCATCAGAGTCCTGGGACAGCCGCCCGACTCCTACGAGCAGTACTTC.

This clonotype was seen a handful of times. As DNA, the CDR3 is TGTGCCAGCAGCTTAAAGGGCAATGAGCAGTTCTTC. Translated, it gives CASSLKGNEQFF. The chain uses TRBV7-3 and TRBJ2-1; D ambiguous. The CDR3 consists of 12 residues. Germline V gives CDR1 SGHTA, CDR2 FQGTGA. Trimming removed 1 base at V and 6 bases at J, with 4 bases between.

This rearrangement joins TRBV15 to TRBJ2-1; maybe TRBD2 (6 bases). Germline assignment: CDR1 LNHNV and CDR2 YYDKDF (reference sequence). Between the trimmed V and J ends, which lost 0 bases and 4 bases, there was a span of 13 bases. This CDR3 is built from 16 residues. The CDR3 nucleotides read TGTGCCACCAGCAGAGATATGGCGGGGCTTTACAATGAGCAGTTCTTC. Amino acid sequence: CATSRDMAGLYNEQFF. Variable domain in full (rest from reference TRBV15 and TRBJ2-1): DAMVIQNPRYQVTQFGKPVTLSCSQTLNHNVMYWYQQKSSQAPKLLFHYYDKDFNNEADTPDNFQSRRPNTSFCFLDIRSPGLGDTAMYLCATSRDMAGLYNEQFFGPGTRLTVL.

The chain links TRBV15 to TRBJ2-7; D remains unclear. The germline CDR1 and CDR2 sequences are LNHNV and YYDKDF (reference sequence). V lost 0 bases to trimming and J lost 0 bases, with 9 bases between them. CDR3 length: 15 residues. This CDR3 is CATSRESRSSYEQYV. The CDR3 nucleotides read TGTGCCACCAGCAGAGAAAGCAGGAGCTCCTACGAGCAGTACGTC.

This clonotype was detected only a few times. V is TRBV20-1 and J is TRBJ2-2, with D perhaps assigned TRBD1 or TRBD2 (5 bases each). V was trimmed by 0 bases and J by 5 bases, leaving 10 bases between them. Looked up from germline, CDR1 is DFQATT and CDR2 is SNEGSKA (reference sequence). CDR3 length: 14 residues. The CDR3 region has the DNA TGCAGTGCTAGAGATTTGGGGGTTACCGGGGAGCTGTTTTTT. Protein sequence: CSARDLGVTGELFF.